This T cell receptor beta chain was sequenced in a study of a mutant IDH1 vaccine in newly diagnosed glioma. The wider study: Treatment recipients were roughly 62% male and around 38% female, and their mean age was around 37 years.

Of note for this clone: Its antigen is not identified.

Here immunoSEQ multiplex PCR was the method, and the copy in TCRdb shows in-frame clones only, minus some. The table shows about 130,000 clones, with about four fifths occurring only once. Time point indicated: week 11, during vaccination. Vaccine doses each comprised 300 ug of mutant IDH1 20-mer peptide, with topical imiquimod. Each astrocytoma in the donors was new, WHO grade 3 or 4, IDH1-mutant and ATRX-lost. Looked up from germline, CDR1 is MGHRA and CDR2 is YSYEKL. The CDR3 covers 15 residues. J gave up 6 bases and V 2 bases, and 3 bases lay outside the gene matches. The sequenced sample was PBMCs, obtained from a glioma patient whose treatment included an IDH1 peptide vaccine. This receptor was identified in a man between 35 and 55 years old with glioma. The chain uses TRBV4-1 and TRBJ2-3; TRBD2 aligns across 12 bases. CDR3 sequence reads: CASSQRTSGVDTQYF. CDR3 nucleotide sequence: TGCGCCAGCAGCCAAAGGACTAGCGGGGTTGATACGCAGTATTTT.